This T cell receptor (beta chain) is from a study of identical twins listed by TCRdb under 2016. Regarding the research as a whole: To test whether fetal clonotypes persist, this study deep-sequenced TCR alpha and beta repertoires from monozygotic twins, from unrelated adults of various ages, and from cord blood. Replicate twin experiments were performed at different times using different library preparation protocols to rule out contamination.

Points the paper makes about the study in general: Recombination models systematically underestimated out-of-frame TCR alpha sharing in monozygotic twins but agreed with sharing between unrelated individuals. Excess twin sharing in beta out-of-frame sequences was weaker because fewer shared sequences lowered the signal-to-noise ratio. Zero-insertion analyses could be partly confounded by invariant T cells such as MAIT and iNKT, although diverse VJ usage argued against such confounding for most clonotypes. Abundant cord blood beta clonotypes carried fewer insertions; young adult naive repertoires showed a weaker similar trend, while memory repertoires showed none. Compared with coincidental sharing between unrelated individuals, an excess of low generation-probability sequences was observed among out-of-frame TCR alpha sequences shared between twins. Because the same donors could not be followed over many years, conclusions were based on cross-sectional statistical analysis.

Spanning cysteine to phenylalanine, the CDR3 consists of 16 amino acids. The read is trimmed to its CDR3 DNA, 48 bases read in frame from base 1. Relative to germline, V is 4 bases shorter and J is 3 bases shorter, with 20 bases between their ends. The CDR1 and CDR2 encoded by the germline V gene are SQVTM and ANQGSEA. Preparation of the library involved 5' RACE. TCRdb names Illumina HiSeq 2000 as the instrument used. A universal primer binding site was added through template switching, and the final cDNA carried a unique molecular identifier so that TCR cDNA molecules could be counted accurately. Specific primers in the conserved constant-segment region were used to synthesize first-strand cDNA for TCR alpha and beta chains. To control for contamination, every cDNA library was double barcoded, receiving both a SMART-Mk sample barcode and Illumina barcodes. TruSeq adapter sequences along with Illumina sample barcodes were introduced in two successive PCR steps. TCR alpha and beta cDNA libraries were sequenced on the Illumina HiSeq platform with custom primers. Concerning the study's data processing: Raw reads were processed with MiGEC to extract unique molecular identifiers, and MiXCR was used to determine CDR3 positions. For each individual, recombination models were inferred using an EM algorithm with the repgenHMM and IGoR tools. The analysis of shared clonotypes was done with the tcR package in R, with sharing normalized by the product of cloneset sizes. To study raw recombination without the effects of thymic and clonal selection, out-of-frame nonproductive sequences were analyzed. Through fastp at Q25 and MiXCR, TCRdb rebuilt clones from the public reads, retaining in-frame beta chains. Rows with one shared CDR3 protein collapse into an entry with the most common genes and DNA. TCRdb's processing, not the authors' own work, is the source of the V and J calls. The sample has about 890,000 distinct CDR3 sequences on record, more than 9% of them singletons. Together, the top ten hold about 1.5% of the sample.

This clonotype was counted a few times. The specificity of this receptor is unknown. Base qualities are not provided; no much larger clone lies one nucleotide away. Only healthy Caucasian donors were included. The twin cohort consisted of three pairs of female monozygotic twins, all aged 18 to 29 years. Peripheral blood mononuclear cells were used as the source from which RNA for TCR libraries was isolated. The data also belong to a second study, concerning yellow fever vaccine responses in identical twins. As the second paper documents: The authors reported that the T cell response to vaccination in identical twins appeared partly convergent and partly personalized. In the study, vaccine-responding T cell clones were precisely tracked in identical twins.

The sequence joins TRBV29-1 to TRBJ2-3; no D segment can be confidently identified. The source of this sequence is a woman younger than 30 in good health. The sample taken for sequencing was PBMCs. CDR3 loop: CSVARKDRNPTDTQYF. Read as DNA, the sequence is TGCAGCGTTGCACGGAAAGACCGTAATCCGACAGATACGCAGTATTTT.